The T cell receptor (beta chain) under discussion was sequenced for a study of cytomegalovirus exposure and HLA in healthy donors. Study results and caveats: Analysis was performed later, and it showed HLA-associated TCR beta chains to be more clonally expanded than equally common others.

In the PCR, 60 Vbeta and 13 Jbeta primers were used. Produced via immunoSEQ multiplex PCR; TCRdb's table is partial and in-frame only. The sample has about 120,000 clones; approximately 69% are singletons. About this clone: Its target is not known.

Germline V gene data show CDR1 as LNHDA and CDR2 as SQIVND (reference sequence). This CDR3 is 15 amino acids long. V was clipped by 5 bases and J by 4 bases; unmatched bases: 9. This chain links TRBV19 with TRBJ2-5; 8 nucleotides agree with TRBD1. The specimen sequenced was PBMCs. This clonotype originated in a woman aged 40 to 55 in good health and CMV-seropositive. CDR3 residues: CASSANRGQAETQYF. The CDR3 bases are TGTGCCAGTAGTGCCAACAGGGGACAGGCAGAGACCCAGTACTTC.